This T cell receptor beta chain was identified during a study of OX40 agonist ivuxolimab in advanced cancers. Study-wide context: The group had a mean age of around 60 years, ranged from about 23 to 85, and was 82.7% male.

The assay was immunoSEQ multiplex PCR, and TCRdb's table has in-frame clones only and misses some. The sample carries tens of thousands of clones, about 89% recorded once. General observations from the study: More expanded clones were found, on average, in CD8+ than in CD4+ T cells.

The CDR3 extends over 15 amino acids. Germline V gene sequence: CDR1 KGHSH, CDR2 LQKENI. V lost 4 bases to trimming and J lost 3 bases, with 16 bases between them. Points on this clone: Its antigen is not identified.

The specimen comprised CD4+ or CD8+ T cells sorted from blood, sampled in a trial of the OX40 agonist ivuxolimab. The TCR was taken from an adult with an advanced solid tumor such as melanoma, head and neck, liver or kidney cancer. V is TRBV18 and J is TRBJ2-7; D gene ambiguous. DNA for the CDR3: TGTGCCAGCTCACTCAACCGAGACACTAACTACGAGCAGTACTTC. Amino acid sequence: CASSLNRDTNYEQYF.